This TCR beta chain appears in the sequencing data of a study of blood T cell repertoires in COVID-19 (dated by TCRdb to the early 2020s). A note on the overall study: The collaborator samples originated in the United States, Italy and Spain and spanned the acute and convalescent phases of COVID-19. Nearly every sample came with metadata listing a de-identified subject ID, COVID-19 status, age in years and sex. A freely available public database, intended as a resource for researchers studying the immune response to SARS-CoV-2, is where the repertoires were released. The prospective study material was composed of cDNA or gDNA derived from T cells, B-cell-depleted T cells, or PBMCs. Deeply sampled blood TCRbeta repertoires from subjects exposed to, actively infected with, or recovered from COVID-19 were included in the dataset. Samples were obtained from the ongoing ImmuneRACE study (first 160 participants) and from 1,000 to 1,500 subjects provided by 6 global collaborators. Where available, HLA class I and class II types were obtained from metadata supplied by the sample provider rather than from assay-based typing.

Including cysteine and phenylalanine, the CDR3 has 14 amino acids. The read is trimmed to its CDR3 DNA, 42 bases read in frame from base 1. V lost 1 base and J lost 6 bases; the stretch between them is 10 bases long. CDR1 and CDR2 are read off the germline V gene (reference sequence) as LNHDA and SQIVND. TCRbeta CDR3 regions were amplified from genomic DNA using the immunoSEQ Assay, a bias-controlled multiplex PCR. The authors' analysis ran thus. Nucleated cell counts per sample were estimated from amplification of reference gene primers within the assay. To quantify the absolute abundance of each unique TCRbeta CDR3 rearrangement, sequence reads were collapsed and filtered. For each sample, productive Simpson clonality was calculated as the square root of Simpson's diversity index over productive rearrangements. TCRdb re-hosts the immuneACCESS table, in-frame sequences only. Its copies lack some clones; in the studies checked, an unresolved V gene accounts for under half of them, and the cause for the rest is not known. The V and J calls and clone size are taken from that table; D and trimming were inferred from the DNA. The sample table lists roughly 100,000 clones, roughly 80% of them with a count of one. The ten biggest clones cover approximately 23% of the sample.

Results the study describes overall, beyond this receptor: The amount of clinical and demographic metadata varied by source and participant and was provided uncurated.

The collaborating institutions used their own protocols to collect whole blood in K2EDTA tubes. Collaborator samples were shipped for TCRbeta analysis as frozen whole blood, isolated PBMCs, or DNA extracted from either sample type. Turning to this clone: This clone's antigen is unknown. No base quality information exists; no much larger clone differs at one position.

The sample comprised peripheral blood. The TCR originated in a man older than 75 with active or convalescent COVID-19. The chain couples TRBV19 to TRBJ2-1, with a weak D call of TRBD1 (6 bases match). The CDR3 has the sequence CASSIVQGSNEQFF. DNA sequence: TGTGCCAGTAGTATAGTTCAGGGGAGCAATGAGCAGTTCTTC.